The clone carrying this TCR beta chain was counted once. The antigen is unknown. The primer mix had 52 TRBV and 13 TRBJ primers. Some clones are missing from TCRdb's copy, which holds only in-frame ones; the method was immunoSEQ multiplex PCR. In the table there are about 17,000 clones, roughly nine tenths of which are singletons. This record belongs to a study of regulatory T cells. A couple of CD3G-deficient patients had more severe autoimmunity; all had some. Notes on the study in general: Skewed V and J usage and few unique V-J pairs marked patient repertoires, most in Tregs.

Trimming removed 0 bases at V and 6 bases at J, with 11 bases between. In germline, CDR1 is SGDLS, CDR2 YYNGEE. This CDR3 comprises 14 residues. The source is a person between 18 and 30 years old with CD3G deficiency. Sequenced: CD8+ T cells sorted from blood. The rearrangement links TRBV9 to TRBJ2-3, with D maybe TRBD1 (5 bases). CDR3 sequence: CASSVEGPGDTQYF. For the CDR3, the DNA is TGTGCCAGCAGCGTAGAGGGCCCAGGGGATACGCAGTATTTT. Full variable domain (missing parts from reference TRBV9 and TRBJ2-3): DSGVTQTPKHLITATGQRVTLRCSPRSGDLSVYWYQQSLDQGLQFLIQYYNGEERAKGNILERFSAQQFPDLHSELNLSSLELGDSALYFCASSVEGPGDTQYFGPGTRLTVL.